This is a list of T cell receptor beta chains from one sample in a study of blood T cell repertoires in COVID-19. Assay: immunoSEQ multiplex PCR; the TCRdb copy retains only in-frame clones and omits some. The sample has roughly 250,000 clones, 82% seen once; the top ten hold 4.7%. The sample comprised peripheral blood. These receptors all stem from a woman in her 70s with acute or convalescent COVID-19. Each CDR3 is given with its conserved first and last residue. The order of the fields is J gene, clone size, D gene, V gene, CDR3 DNA, CDR3 protein. The D gene is left open where the match is weak. Where a row states a size, it is once, few, many or the class of an expanded clone; other rows omit it.

J: TRBJ1-4; size: NA; D: TRBD1; V: TRBV19; DNA: TGTGCCAGTAGAGGGACAGGGAGGGAAAAACTGTTTTTT; CDR3: CASRGTGREKLFF
J: TRBJ1-5; size: NA; D: TRBD1; V: TRBV10-1; DNA: TGCGCCGCCGCTCCCCACGGAAAGGGGGCTAGGAGCAATCAGCCCCAGCATTTT; CDR3: CAAAPHGKGARSNQPQHF
J: TRBJ1-5; size: NA; D: TRBD1; V: TRBV9; DNA: TGTGCCAGCGGGGGACAGGGGAAGAATCAGCCCCAGCATTTT; CDR3: CASGGQGKNQPQHF
J: TRBJ1-4; size: few; D: NA; V: TRBV5-4; DNA: TGTGCCAGCAGCTCGCGCGGCCCTAATGAAAAACTGTTTTTT; CDR3: CASSSRGPNEKLFF
J: TRBJ1-5; size: few; D: NA; V: TRBV5-4; DNA: TGTGCCAGCAGCTTACGGGGGAGGGAACAGCCCCAGCATTTT; CDR3: CASSLRGREQPQHF
J: TRBJ2-1; size: NA; D: NA; V: TRBV6-2/TRBV6-3; DNA: TGTGCCAGCAGTTATCTTCTCCCGGGACATCCCGACAATGAGCAGTTCTTC; CDR3: CASSYLLPGHPDNEQFF
J: TRBJ1-2; size: many; D: TRBD1; V: TRBV2; DNA: TGTGCCAGCAGTGAAGCACAGGGGGCAGAACTTGGCTACACCTTC; CDR3: CASSEAQGAELGYTF
J: TRBJ2-1; size: NA; D: TRBD2; V: TRBV20-1; DNA: TGCAGTGCTAGTCATAGCGGGGGTGCGAATGAGCAGTTCTTC; CDR3: CSASHSGGANEQFF
J: TRBJ1-3; size: NA; D: NA; V: TRBV3-1/TRBV3-2; DNA: TGTGCCAGCAGCCAAATGGGGGGGAGTGGAAACACCATATATTTT; CDR3: CASSQMGGSGNTIYF
J: TRBJ1-2; size: NA; D: NA; V: TRBV11-2; DNA: TGTGCCAGCAGCCTTGGGGGGGACTATGGCTACACCTTC; CDR3: CASSLGGDYGYTF
J: TRBJ1-3; size: NA; D: NA; V: TRBV25-1; DNA: TGTGCCAGCAGACAGACCGGTCTAAGCTCTGGAAACACCATATATTTT; CDR3: CASRQTGLSSGNTIYF
J: TRBJ1-6; size: NA; D: NA; V: TRBV18; DNA: TGTGCCAGCTCACCACCGATTCAGTTGGGGGGGGGCGGTTTGGATTCACCCCTCCACTTT; CDR3: CASSPPIQLGGGGLDSPLHF
J: TRBJ1-2; size: NA; D: TRBD1; V: TRBV27; DNA: TGTGCCAGCAGTTTTCTGACAGGGGGCTATGGCTACACCTTC; CDR3: CASSFLTGGYGYTF
J: TRBJ1-5; size: NA; D: NA; V: TRBV4-2; DNA: TGTGCCAGCAGCCAAGCATCAGGGGCGGGTGAGCCCCAGCATTTT; CDR3: CASSQASGAGEPQHF
J: TRBJ2-5; size: NA; D: NA; V: TRBV7-8; DNA: TGTGCCAGCAGCTTAGAAAGGGTAGGGGGACAAGAGACCCAGTACTTC; CDR3: CASSLERVGGQETQYF
J: TRBJ1-1; size: NA; D: NA; V: TRBV28; DNA: TGTGCCAGCAGTCCTAATGACTGGCAGCAGGGAAACACTGAAGCTTTCTTT; CDR3: CASSPNDWQQGNTEAFF
J: TRBJ2-3; size: NA; D: TRBD2; V: TRBV3-1/TRBV3-2; DNA: TGTGCCAGCAGCCAAGGATCTAGCGGGTCGTCTGGGGCTACGCAGTATTTT; CDR3: CASSQGSSGSSGATQYF
J: TRBJ1-2; size: NA; D: NA; V: TRBV12-3/TRBV12-4; DNA: TGTGCCAGCACCGTAGGAGGGCGGCTAGGCTACACCTTC; CDR3: CASTVGGRLGYTF
J: TRBJ1-2; size: NA; D: NA; V: TRBV10-3; DNA: TGTGCCATCAGGAGGTTTGGGGGCTACACCTTC; CDR3: CAIRRFGGYTF
J: TRBJ1-2; size: NA; D: TRBD1; V: TRBV4-3; DNA: TGCGCCAGCAGCCAAGACCCGACAGGGGTCTATGGCTACACCTTC; CDR3: CASSQDPTGVYGYTF
J: TRBJ1-2; size: NA; D: NA; V: TRBV7-8; DNA: TGTGCCAGCAGCTTAGCCAGGACAGTAATGCCCTATGGCTACACCTTC; CDR3: CASSLARTVMPYGYTF
J: TRBJ1-2; size: NA; D: NA; V: TRBV6-5; DNA: TGTGCCAGCAGTTCTCAGGGTGTCTATGGCTACACCTTC; CDR3: CASSSQGVYGYTF
J: TRBJ2-5; size: NA; D: NA; V: TRBV13; DNA: TGTGCCAGCAGCCCGCTAGTTTCAGAGACCCAGTACTTC; CDR3: CASSPLVSETQYF
J: TRBJ1-1; size: few; D: TRBD1; V: TRBV6-5; DNA: TGTGCCAGCAATCCGACAGGGCGTACTGAAGCTTTCTTT; CDR3: CASNPTGRTEAFF
J: TRBJ2-7; size: NA; D: TRBD2; V: TRBV6-5; DNA: TGTGCCACCAAGTGGGTAGCGGGGGAAAGGGAGCAGTACTTC; CDR3: CATKWVAGEREQYF
J: TRBJ1-2; size: NA; D: TRBD1; V: TRBV3-1/TRBV3-2; DNA: TGTGCCAGCAGCCAATTACAGGGGGCGCGTGGCTACACCTTC; CDR3: CASSQLQGARGYTF
J: TRBJ1-2; size: NA; D: NA; V: TRBV10-2; DNA: TGCGCCAGCAGTGAGATTGAGGCTTCGGGTGGCTACACCTTC; CDR3: CASSEIEASGGYTF
J: TRBJ2-5; size: NA; D: NA; V: TRBV15; DNA: TGTGCCACCAGCGCGGTAGCAGTGGGAGAGACCCAGTACTTC; CDR3: CATSAVAVGETQYF
J: TRBJ1-1; size: many; D: TRBD1; V: TRBV5-5; DNA: TGTGCCAGCAGCCCTTGGCAGGGGGACACTGAAGCTTTCTTT; CDR3: CASSPWQGDTEAFF
J: TRBJ2-2; size: NA; D: TRBD1; V: TRBV6-5; DNA: TGTGCCAGCGCGTTGGGGACAGAGAACACCGGGGAGCTGTTTTTT; CDR3: CASALGTENTGELFF
J: TRBJ1-1; size: NA; D: TRBD1; V: TRBV7-9; DNA: TGTGCCAGCAGCCCGGGACAGGGGAACAGGGAAGCTTTCTTT; CDR3: CASSPGQGNREAFF
J: TRBJ2-2; size: few; D: TRBD1; V: TRBV28; DNA: TGTGCCAGTCAACTACAGGGGGCCAACGGGGAGCTGTTTTTT; CDR3: CASQLQGANGELFF
J: TRBJ1-6; size: few; D: NA; V: TRBV5-1; DNA: TGCGCCAGCAGCCCCGGAGGAGGCAGGGGCGGGTCACCCCTCCACTTT; CDR3: CASSPGGGRGGSPLHF
J: TRBJ1-5; size: few; D: NA; V: TRBV19; DNA: TGTGCCAGTAGTACCAGGGACATAGCCAATCAGCCCCAGCATTTT; CDR3: CASSTRDIANQPQHF
J: TRBJ2-1; size: few; D: NA; V: TRBV4-2; DNA: TGTGCCAGCAGCCTTAATACCAGGGTGATCCACAATGAGCAGTTCTTC; CDR3: CASSLNTRVIHNEQFF
J: TRBJ1-1; size: NA; D: NA; V: TRBV25-1; DNA: TGTGCCAGCAGTGAAACAGGGTTTAACACTGAAGCTTTCTTT; CDR3: CASSETGFNTEAFF
J: TRBJ1-5; size: NA; D: NA; V: TRBV20-1; DNA: TGCAGTGCTAGTGGTCAGGGTCAGCCCCAGCATTTT; CDR3: CSASGQGQPQHF
J: TRBJ1-1; size: few; D: NA; V: TRBV4-2; DNA: TGTGCCAGCAGCCAAGCGGGGGGCGGAACTGAAGCTTTCTTT; CDR3: CASSQAGGGTEAFF
J: TRBJ2-5; size: once; D: TRBD1; V: TRBV5-1; DNA: TGCGCCAGCAGCTTGACAGGGGAAGAGACCCAGTACTTC; CDR3: CASSLTGEETQYF
J: TRBJ1-1; size: once; D: TRBD1; V: TRBV19; DNA: TGTGCCAGTCGATCGTCGGCCGGACAGGGGAGAACTGAAGCTTTCTTT; CDR3: CASRSSAGQGRTEAFF
J: TRBJ2-7; size: NA; D: TRBD2; V: TRBV19; DNA: TGTGCCAGTAGTGAGACTAGCGGGGGCATTTACGAGCAGTACTTC; CDR3: CASSETSGGIYEQYF
J: TRBJ1-3; size: NA; D: NA; V: TRBV28; DNA: TGTGCCAGCAGTTTAGGGAGGGTCGAATTCTCTGGAAACACCATATATTTT; CDR3: CASSLGRVEFSGNTIYF
J: TRBJ1-2; size: NA; D: NA; V: TRBV4-3; DNA: TGCGCCAGCTCTGGGGGATGGACAGAAACTAACTATGGCTACACCTTC; CDR3: CASSGGWTETNYGYTF
J: TRBJ2-3; size: NA; D: NA; V: TRBV21-1; DNA: TGTGCCAGCAAGGGGGATACGCAGTATTTT; CDR3: CASKGDTQYF
J: TRBJ1-2; size: NA; D: NA; V: TRBV28; DNA: TGTGCCAGCAGTTCCTACTATGGCTACACCTTC; CDR3: CASSSYYGYTF
J: TRBJ2-5; size: NA; D: TRBD2; V: TRBV14; DNA: TGTGCCAGCAGCCACCACGTGGGGGGGCAAGAGACCCAGTACTTC; CDR3: CASSHHVGGQETQYF
J: TRBJ2-2; size: NA; D: NA; V: TRBV27; DNA: TGTGCCAGCAGTTTCCCAACCGGGGAGCTGTTTTTT; CDR3: CASSFPTGELFF
J: TRBJ1-1; size: NA; D: TRBD1; V: TRBV19; DNA: TGTGCCAGTAGTGCAGCTAGACAGGGGGCAGTTGGGAACACTGAAGCTTTCTTT; CDR3: CASSAARQGAVGNTEAFF
J: TRBJ1-1; size: few; D: NA; V: TRBV6-5; DNA: TGTGCCAGCAGGGGGGCCGCGAACACTGAAGCTTTCTTT; CDR3: CASRGAANTEAFF
J: TRBJ2-2; size: NA; D: NA; V: TRBV18; DNA: TGTGCCAGCTCACCTTCAACAGTGAACACCGGGGAGCTGTTTTTT; CDR3: CASSPSTVNTGELFF
J: TRBJ1-1; size: NA; D: NA; V: TRBV4-2; DNA: TGTGCCAGCAGCCAAGACCTGACACAACCCCTAGGGGCCACTGAAGCTTTCTTT; CDR3: CASSQDLTQPLGATEAFF
J: TRBJ2-2; size: NA; D: NA; V: TRBV19; DNA: TGTGCCAGTAGTTCCCCCCAAGGGACTTCTACCGGGGAGCTGTTTTTT; CDR3: CASSSPQGTSTGELFF